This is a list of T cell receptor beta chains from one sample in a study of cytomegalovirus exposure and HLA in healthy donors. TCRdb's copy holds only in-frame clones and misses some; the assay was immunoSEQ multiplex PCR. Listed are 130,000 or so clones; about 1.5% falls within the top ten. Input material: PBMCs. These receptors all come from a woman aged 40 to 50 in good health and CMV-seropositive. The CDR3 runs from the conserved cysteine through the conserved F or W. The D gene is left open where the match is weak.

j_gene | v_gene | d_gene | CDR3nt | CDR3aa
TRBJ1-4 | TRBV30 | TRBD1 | TGTGCCTGGAGTCTTCCAACAGGGGGCTTAGGTGAAAAACTGTTTTTT | CAWSLPTGGLGEKLFF
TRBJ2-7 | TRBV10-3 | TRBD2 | TGTGCCGGCGGGGGGCCCCCCTACGAGCAGTACTTC | CAGGGPPYEQYF
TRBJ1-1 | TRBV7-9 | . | TGTGCCAGCAGCGCAGGGAATACTGAAGCTTTCTTT | CASSAGNTEAFF
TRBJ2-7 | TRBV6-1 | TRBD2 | TGTGCCAGCAGTGGCCGACTAGCGGGTTTGGCTTACGAGCAGTACTTC | CASSGRLAGLAYEQYF
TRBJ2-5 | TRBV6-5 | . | TGTGCCAGCAGTTATTCGAGGTGGCAAGAGACCCAGTACTTC | CASSYSRWQETQYF
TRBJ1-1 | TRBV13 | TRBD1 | TGTGCCAGCAGCTTAGGCACAGGGGGGAACACTGAAGCTTTCTTT | CASSLGTGGNTEAFF
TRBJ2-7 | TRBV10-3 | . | TGTGCCATCGGGCAGGACTACGAGCAGTACTTC | CAIGQDYEQYF
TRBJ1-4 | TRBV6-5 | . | TGTGCCAGCAGTTATTCCGCCAGTGCAACTAATGAAAAACTGTTTTTT | CASSYSASATNEKLFF
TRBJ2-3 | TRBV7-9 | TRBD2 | TGTGCCAGCAGCACTACTAGCGGGGTTAGCACAGATACGCAGTATTTT | CASSTTSGVSTDTQYF
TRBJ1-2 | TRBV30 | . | TGTGCCTGGAGTGTACGGGGGGTCGGCTATGGCTACACCTTC | CAWSVRGVGYGYTF
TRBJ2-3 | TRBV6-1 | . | TGTGCCAGCAGTGAAGCGCGGGGCAGCCCTACGCAGTATTTT | CASSEARGSPTQYF
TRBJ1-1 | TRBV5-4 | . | TGTGCCAGCAGCTTGTTCGCAGGGCTGAACACTGAAGCTTTCTTT | CASSLFAGLNTEAFF
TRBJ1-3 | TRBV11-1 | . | TGTGCCAGCAGCTTCTCGGGAAACACCATATATTTT | CASSFSGNTIYF
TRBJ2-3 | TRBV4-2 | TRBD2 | TGTGCCAGCAGCCAAGTCCGCGGGAGGGCCTCTCGTAGCACAGATACGCAGTATTTT | CASSQVRGRASRSTDTQYF
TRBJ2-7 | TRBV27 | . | TGTGCCAGCAGTTCTTACCCTCTAATGGAGCAGTACTTC | CASSSYPLMEQYF
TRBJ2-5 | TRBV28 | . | TGTGCCAGCAGTTTATCACTAGGCAAAGAGACCCAGTACTTC | CASSLSLGKETQYF
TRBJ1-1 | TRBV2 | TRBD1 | TGTGCCAGCAGTGTACAGGGGGCGCTTGCCGCTGAAGCTTTCTTT | CASSVQGALAAEAFF
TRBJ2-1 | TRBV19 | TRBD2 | TGTGCCAGTAGCCCACTAGCGGCCGGATACAATGAGCAGTTCTTC | CASSPLAAGYNEQFF
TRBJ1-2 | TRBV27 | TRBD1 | TGTGCCAGCAGTTCTCTTCCGGGACAGGTCTATGGCTACACCTTC | CASSSLPGQVYGYTF
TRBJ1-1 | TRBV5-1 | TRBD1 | TGCGCCAGCAGCTTGGGTTCCACAGGGGGAAGAACTGAAGCTTTCTTT | CASSLGSTGGRTEAFF
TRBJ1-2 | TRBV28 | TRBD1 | TGTGCCAGCAGAAACCCCAGGACAGGACGAGGTGGCTACACCTTC | CASRNPRTGRGGYTF
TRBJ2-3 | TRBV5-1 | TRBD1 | TGCGCCAGCAGCAGGACAGGGTCAGATACGCAGTATTTT | CASSRTGSDTQYF
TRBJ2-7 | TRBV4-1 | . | TGCGCCAGCAGCCAAGTACCAACAAGCTCCTACGAGCAGTACTTC | CASSQVPTSSYEQYF
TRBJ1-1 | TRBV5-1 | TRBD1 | TGCGCCAGCAGCGCCGGACAGGGGGGGAACACTGAAGCTTTCTTT | CASSAGQGGNTEAFF
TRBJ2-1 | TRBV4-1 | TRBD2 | TGCGCCAGCAGCCAAGATATACGGGAGGGTAGTGAGCAGTTCTTC | CASSQDIREGSEQFF
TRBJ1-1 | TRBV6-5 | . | TGTGCCAGCAGTCGGGGGTCGGAGACTGAAGCTTTCTTT | CASSRGSETEAFF
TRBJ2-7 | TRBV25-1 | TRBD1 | TGTGCCAGCAGCGGGACAGGGTTAAGGAACGAGCAGTACTTC | CASSGTGLRNEQYF
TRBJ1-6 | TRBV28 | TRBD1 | TGTGCCAGCAAGGACAGGGGGAATTCACCCCTCCACTTT | CASKDRGNSPLHF
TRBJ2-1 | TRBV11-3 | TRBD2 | TGTGCCAGCAGCTTAGTCCTCTCTACGGGAGGGAACAATGAGCAGTTCTTC | CASSLVLSTGGNNEQFF
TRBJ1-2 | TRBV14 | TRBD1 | TGTGCCAGCAGCCAAGCAGGGGGCGACTATGGCTACACCTTC | CASSQAGGDYGYTF
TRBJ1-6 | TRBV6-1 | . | TGTGCCAGCAGTGAAGCTTACGGCTCCTATAATTCACCCCTCCACTTT | CASSEAYGSYNSPLHF
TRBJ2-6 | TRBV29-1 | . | TGCAGCGTTGAGAGGGCTGGGGCCAACGTCCTGACTTTC | CSVERAGANVLTF
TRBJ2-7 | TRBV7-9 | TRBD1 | TGTGCCAGCAGCTTAAGGACAGGCCGAGACGAGCAGTACTTC | CASSLRTGRDEQYF
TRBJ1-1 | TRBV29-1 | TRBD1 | TGCAGCGTTTCACAGGGGGCGGCCGCTGAAGCTTTCTTT | CSVSQGAAAEAFF
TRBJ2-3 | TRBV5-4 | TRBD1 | TGTGCCAGCAGAACGGACAGGGGGGCGGATACGCAGTATTTT | CASRTDRGADTQYF
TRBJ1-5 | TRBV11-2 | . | TGCGCCAGCAGCTCCACCCAGGGCCGGAGCAATCAGCCCCAGCATTTT | CASSSTQGRSNQPQHF
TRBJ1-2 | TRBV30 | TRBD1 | TGTGCCTGGAGTTTGGTACTCCAGGGGGATGGCTACACCTTC | CAWSLVLQGDGYTF
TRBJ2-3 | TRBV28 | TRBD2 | TGTGCCAGCAGTTCCGTAGCGGGATGGACAGATACGCAGTATTTT | CASSSVAGWTDTQYF
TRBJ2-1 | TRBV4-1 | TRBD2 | TGCGCCAGCAGCCAAGTAGCGGGTGGGCTCAACAAATACAATGAGCAGTTCTTC | CASSQVAGGLNKYNEQFF
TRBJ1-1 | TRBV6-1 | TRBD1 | TGTGCCAGCAGTCGGGACAGGGAGGTTGACACTGAAGCTTTCTTT | CASSRDREVDTEAFF
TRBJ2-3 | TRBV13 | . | TGTGCCAGCAGCTTATTTAGCCCCTTTGGGACAGATACGCAGTATTTT | CASSLFSPFGTDTQYF
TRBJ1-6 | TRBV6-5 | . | TGTGCCAGCAGTTACGGAGGTTCACCCCTCCACTTT | CASSYGGSPLHF
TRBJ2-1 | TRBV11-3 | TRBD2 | TGTGCCAGCAGCTTAGCGACTAGCGGGGCCTACAATGAGCAGTTCTTC | CASSLATSGAYNEQFF
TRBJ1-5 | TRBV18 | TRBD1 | TGTGCCAGCTCCCCAGGACAGGGGGCGGTTCAGCCCCAGCATTTT | CASSPGQGAVQPQHF
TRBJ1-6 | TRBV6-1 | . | TGTGCCAGCAGTCCGGGACATGATAATTCACCCCTCCACTTT | CASSPGHDNSPLHF
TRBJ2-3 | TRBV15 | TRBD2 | TGTGCCACCAGCAGAGAAGGACTAGCGGACCCCACAGATACGCAGTATTTT | CATSREGLADPTDTQYF
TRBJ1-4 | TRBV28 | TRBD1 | TGTGCCAGCAGTTTCCGGGACAGGGGGGCAACTAATGAAAAACTGTTTTTT | CASSFRDRGATNEKLFF
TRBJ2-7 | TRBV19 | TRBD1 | TGTGCCAGTAGTGCGACAGGGGGCTCCTACGAGCAGTACTTC | CASSATGGSYEQYF